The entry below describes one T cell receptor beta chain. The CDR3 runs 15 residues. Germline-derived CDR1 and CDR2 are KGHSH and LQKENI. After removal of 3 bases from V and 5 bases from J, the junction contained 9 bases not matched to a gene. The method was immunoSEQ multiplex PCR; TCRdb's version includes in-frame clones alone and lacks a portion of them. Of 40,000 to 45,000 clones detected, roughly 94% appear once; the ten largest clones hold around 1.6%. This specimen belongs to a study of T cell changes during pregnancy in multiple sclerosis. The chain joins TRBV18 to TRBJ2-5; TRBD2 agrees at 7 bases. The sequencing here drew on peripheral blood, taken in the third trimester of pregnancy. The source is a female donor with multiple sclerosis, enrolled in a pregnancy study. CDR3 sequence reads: CASSPAGERVETQYF. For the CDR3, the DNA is TGTGCCAGCTCACCTGCGGGGGAGAGGGTTGAGACCCAGTACTTC.